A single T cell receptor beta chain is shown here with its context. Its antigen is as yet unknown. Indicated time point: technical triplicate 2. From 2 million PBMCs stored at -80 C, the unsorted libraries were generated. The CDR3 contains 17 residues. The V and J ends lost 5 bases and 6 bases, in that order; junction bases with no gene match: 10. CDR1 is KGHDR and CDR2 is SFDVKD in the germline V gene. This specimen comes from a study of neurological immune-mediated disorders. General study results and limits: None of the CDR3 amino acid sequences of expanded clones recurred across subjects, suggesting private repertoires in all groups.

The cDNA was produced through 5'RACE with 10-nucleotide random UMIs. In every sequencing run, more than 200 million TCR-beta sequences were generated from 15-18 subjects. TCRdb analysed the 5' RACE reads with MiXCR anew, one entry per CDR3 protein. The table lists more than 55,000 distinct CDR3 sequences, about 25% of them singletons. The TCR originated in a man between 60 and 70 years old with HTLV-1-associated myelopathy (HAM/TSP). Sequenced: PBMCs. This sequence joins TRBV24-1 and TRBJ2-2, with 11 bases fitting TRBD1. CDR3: CATSGRWDRGRAGELFF. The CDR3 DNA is TGTGCCACCAGTGGGCGCTGGGACAGGGGGAGAGCCGGGGAGCTGTTTTTT.